This T cell receptor beta chain emerged from a study of T cell changes during pregnancy in multiple sclerosis. V was pared by 5 bases and J by 4 bases, with 10 bases of the junction left unmatched. Germline CDR1 SGHTA, CDR2 FQGNSA. The CDR3 is 15 residues long. Clones were sequenced by immunoSEQ multiplex PCR, and TCRdb holds only the in-frame ones, with some missing. The sample includes around 81,000 clones, roughly 89% of them seen just once. The TCR originated in a female donor in good health, enrolled as a control in a pregnancy study. V gene TRBV7-2 combines with J gene TRBJ1-2, with 7 positions matching TRBD1. The sequencing used peripheral blood, collected after pregnancy. CDR3 nucleotide sequence: TGTGCCAGCAGCATAACCAAGACAGGGTTCTATGGCTACACCTTC. This encodes CASSITKTGFYGYTF.